This TCR beta chain is drawn from a study of shared T cell receptors in the human thymus (dated by TCRdb to the early 2020s). About the study as a whole: The study investigated the way shared, self-reactive T-cell receptor alpha chains are produced in the human thymus.

CDR1 and CDR2, looked up from the germline V gene, are MNHEY and SVGAGI. The CDR3, from cysteine to phenylalanine, totals 13 residues. The entry retains the CDR3 DNA only, 39 bases that are in frame from base 1. The junction carries 12 bases between V and J, which are trimmed by 2 bases and 7 bases respectively. To note about this clone: Its antigen remains undetermined. Base-call qualities are not available, and no considerably larger clone is one nucleotide away.

The library relied on the immunoSEQ multiplex PCR assay. TCRdb limited this immuneACCESS table to in-frame rearrangements with V and J called. A share of clones is missing; checked studies link under half to unresolved V genes, and the rest is unexplained. For this sample the table gives 500,000 to 550,000 clones, of which around 82% were detected only once. The ten most abundant clones make up around 0.012% of the sample. The same sample was also studied in work on human thymus T cells. Taken from the second paper: Donors were immunologically healthy infants undergoing open corrective cardiac surgery for congenital heart defects in Finland. Thymus tissue was collected as surgical resects that were removed during corrective cardiac surgery. V and J gene segment usage appeared biased in both thymic and peripheral blood repertoires. The related research reported highly overlapping thymic TCR repertoires among unrelated individuals. The study characterized TCR alpha and beta repertoires from roughly 8 infant thymus samples and four related peripheral blood samples. The infant donors were roughly 7 to 244 days old, and the cohort included six or seven males and a couple of females. Thymocytes were mechanically released from the tissue and were stored as pellets of 10-30 million cells at -70 degrees C. A QIAsymphony instrument was used to extract genomic DNA from frozen cell pellets. The immunoSEQ multiplex PCR assay was used to amplify the TCRB and TCRAD loci from a standardized quantity of quality-controlled genomic DNA. The amplicons spanned the V(D)J region and were long enough to cover the CDR3 and allow V and J genes to be identified. Amplicon sequencing was performed on an Illumina platform through the commercial immunoSEQ service. Corrections for primer bias and sequencing errors followed previously described methods, while TCRAD and TCRB definitions were based on the IMGT database. Analysis of the repertoires was done with immunoSEQ Analyzer 3.0 and VDJTools and included basic statistics, V/J segment usage, diversity estimates, rarefaction and pairwise overlap. To estimate diversity, the Chao1, ChaoE, Efron-Thisted, Shannon and inverse Simpson indices were applied, and diversity was also estimated on datasets down-sampled to the smallest sample. For repertoire overlap, CDR3 nucleotide sequence, V gene and J gene had to match strictly, and clustering was done by Jaccard-based multidimensional scaling. On average, thymus samples yielded around 850,000 unique TCRB clonotypes, whereas blood samples yielded about 80,000.

The TCR sequence derives from a boy younger than two with a congenital heart defect. Donor details come from another sample of the same person, matched by shared clones. The sample was thymocytes. The sequence links TRBV6-5 to TRBJ2-7; the D region possibly corresponds to TRBD1 (5 bases align). The nucleotide sequence is TGTGCCAGCAGTTACAGGGGCGCAAGGGAGCAGTACTTC. The resulting protein is CASSYRGAREQYF.